This T cell receptor beta chain was identified during a study of T cells in Graves' hyperthyroidism and ophthalmopathy. Turning to the study itself: Peripheral blood was taken when the disease was first diagnosed, before any treatment began.

Amplified TCR beta CDR3 regions derived from RNA transcripts. HTBI primers were used for first-round RT-PCR of the TCR CDR3. TCRdb processed the multiplex PCR reads anew with MiXCR; each CDR3 protein has one entry. There are around 420,000 distinct CDR3 sequences in the sample; roughly 13% occur only once, and approximately 5.8% lies in the top ten. The length of the CDR3 is 14 residues. The germline gives CDR1 MNHNS, CDR2 SASEGT. V was shortened by 5 bases and J by 3 bases, with 13 bases between the two germline ends. This clonotype was seen a handful of times. Its matching antigen is unknown. Study-wide results and caveats: Stable hyperthyroidism was told apart from ophthalmopathy by a model built on 13 V-J features. Model predictions of ophthalmopathy came a median approximately 6.5 months before onset. Expanded thyroid clonotypes (above 0.001) were mostly also found in blood.

The chain has TRBV6-1 and TRBJ1-1, with D possibly TRBD1 on 6 matching bases. The receptor comes from a woman aged 18-29 years with Graves' hyperthyroidism. The sequencing input was blood. CDR3 amino acids: CASSLDRSYTEAFF. The CDR3 region has the DNA TGTGCCAGCAGTCTAGACAGGAGTTACACTGAAGCTTTCTTT.